Here is one T cell receptor beta chain with its context. The antigen remains unidentified. The sample originates from a study of blood T cells in healthy people across ages. Overall study findings and caveats: It was the long-lived donors that had more naive CD4+ cells and higher diversity than aged donors.

The CDR3 is 13 amino acids. Trimming took off 4 bases at V and 10 bases at J, with 11 bases between the two ends. Germline loops: CDR1 SNHLY, CDR2 FYNNEI. Combining a sample-barcoded 5' primer with a J-beta primer mix, a second PCR ran for 7 to 11 cycles. TCRdb re-called the 5' RACE reads through MiXCR, storing one row per CDR3 protein. The repertoire holds 1.6 million or so distinct CDR3 sequences, with 30% to 35% as singletons. This receptor was taken from a woman under 40 in good health. Specimen: blood. The chain couples TRBV2 to TRBJ1-6; weak D call: TRBD1 (6 bases). The CDR3 reads CASSVGQQSPLHF. For the CDR3, the DNA is TGTGCCAGCAGTGTGGGACAACAGTCACCCCTCCACTTT. The whole variable domain, remainder taken from reference TRBV2 and TRBJ1-6, is EPEVTQTPSHQVTQMGQEVILRCVPISNHLYFYWYRQILGQKVEFLVSFYNNEISEKSEIFDDQFSVERPDGSNFTLKIRSTKLEDSAMYFCASSVGQQSPLHFGNGTRLTVT.